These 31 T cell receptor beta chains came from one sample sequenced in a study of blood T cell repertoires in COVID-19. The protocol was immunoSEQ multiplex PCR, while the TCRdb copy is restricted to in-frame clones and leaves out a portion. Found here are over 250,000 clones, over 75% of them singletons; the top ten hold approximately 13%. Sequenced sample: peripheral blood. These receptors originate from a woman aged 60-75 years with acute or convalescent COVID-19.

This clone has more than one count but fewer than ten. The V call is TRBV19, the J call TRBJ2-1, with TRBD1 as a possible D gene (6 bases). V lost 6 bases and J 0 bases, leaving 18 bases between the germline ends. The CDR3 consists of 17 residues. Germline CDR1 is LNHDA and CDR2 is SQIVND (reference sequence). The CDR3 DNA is TGTGCCAGTAGCCGAATGCGGACAGTTGGCTCCTACAATGAGCAGTTCTTC. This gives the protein CASSRMRTVGSYNEQFF.

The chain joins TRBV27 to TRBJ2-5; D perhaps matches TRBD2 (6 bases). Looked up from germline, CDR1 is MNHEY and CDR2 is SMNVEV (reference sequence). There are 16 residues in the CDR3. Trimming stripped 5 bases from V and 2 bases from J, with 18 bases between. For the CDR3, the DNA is TGTGCCAGCAGTCCCCGAGGAGGGGTGTTTCAAGAGACCCAGTACTTC. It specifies CASSPRGGVFQETQYF.

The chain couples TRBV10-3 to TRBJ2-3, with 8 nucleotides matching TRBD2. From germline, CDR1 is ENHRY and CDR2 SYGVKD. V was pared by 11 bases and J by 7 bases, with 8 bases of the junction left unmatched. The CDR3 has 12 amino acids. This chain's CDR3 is CAGGREENTQYF. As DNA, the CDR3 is TGTGCCGGGGGGCGGGAGGAGAATACGCAGTATTTT.

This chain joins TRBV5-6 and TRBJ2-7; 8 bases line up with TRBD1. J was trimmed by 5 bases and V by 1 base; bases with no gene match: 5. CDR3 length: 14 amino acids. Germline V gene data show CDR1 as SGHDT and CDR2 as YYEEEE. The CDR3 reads CASSLPGGFDEQYF. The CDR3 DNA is TGTGCCAGCAGCTTGCCAGGGGGCTTCGACGAGCAGTACTTC.

The chain's CDR3 is CASSIVAGEQFF. The CDR3 DNA reads as TGTGCCAGTAGTATTGTGGCGGGAGAGCAGTTCTTC. The chain joins TRBV19 to TRBJ2-1, with D tentatively TRBD2 (6 bases). Germline-derived CDR1 and CDR2 are LNHDA and SQIVND (reference sequence). V was cut by 3 bases and J by 10 bases, with 10 bases left in between. This CDR3 has 12 amino acids.

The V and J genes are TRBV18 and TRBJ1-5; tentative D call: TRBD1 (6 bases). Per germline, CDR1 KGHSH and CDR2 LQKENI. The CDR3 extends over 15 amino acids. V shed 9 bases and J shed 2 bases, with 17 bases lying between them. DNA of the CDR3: TGTGCCAGTGGATTGGCAGGGGCTGGCAATCAGCCCCAGCATTTT. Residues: CASGLAGAGNQPQHF.

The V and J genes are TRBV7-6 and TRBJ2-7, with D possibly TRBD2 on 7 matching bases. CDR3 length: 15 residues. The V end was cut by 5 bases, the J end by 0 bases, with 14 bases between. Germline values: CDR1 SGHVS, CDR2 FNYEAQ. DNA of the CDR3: TGTGCCAGCAGCCGGGGGGCAGGTAGCTCCTACGAGCAGTACTTC. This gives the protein CASSRGAGSSYEQYF.

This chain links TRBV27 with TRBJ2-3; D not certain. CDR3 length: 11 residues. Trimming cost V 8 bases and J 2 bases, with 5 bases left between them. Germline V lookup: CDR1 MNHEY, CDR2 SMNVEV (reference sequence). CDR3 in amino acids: CASPLTDTQYF. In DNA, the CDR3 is TGTGCCAGCCCTCTCACAGATACGCAGTATTTT.

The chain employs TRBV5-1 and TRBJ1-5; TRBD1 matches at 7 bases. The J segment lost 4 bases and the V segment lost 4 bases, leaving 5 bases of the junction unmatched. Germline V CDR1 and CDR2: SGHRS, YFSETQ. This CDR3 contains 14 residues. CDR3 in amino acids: CASSPTGPNQPQHF. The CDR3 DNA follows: TGCGCCAGCAGCCCGACAGGGCCAAATCAGCCCCAGCATTTT.

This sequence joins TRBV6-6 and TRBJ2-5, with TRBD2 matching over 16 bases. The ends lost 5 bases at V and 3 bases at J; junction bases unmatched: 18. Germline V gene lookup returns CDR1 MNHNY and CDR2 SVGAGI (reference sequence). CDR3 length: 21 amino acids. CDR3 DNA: TGTGCCAGCAGTCTCTGGATGGGACTAGCGGGGGGGCCGGGAATAAAAGAGACCCAGTACTTC. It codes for CASSLWMGLAGGPGIKETQYF.

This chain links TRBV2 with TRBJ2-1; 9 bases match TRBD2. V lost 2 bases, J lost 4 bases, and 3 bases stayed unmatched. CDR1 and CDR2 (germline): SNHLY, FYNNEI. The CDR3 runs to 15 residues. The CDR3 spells CASSEQRGAYNEQFF. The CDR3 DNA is TGTGCCAGCAGTGAACAGCGGGGGGCTTACAATGAGCAGTTCTTC.

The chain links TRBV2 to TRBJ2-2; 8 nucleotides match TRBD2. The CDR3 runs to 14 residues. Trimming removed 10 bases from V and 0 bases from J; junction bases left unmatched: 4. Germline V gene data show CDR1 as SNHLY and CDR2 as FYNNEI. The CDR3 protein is CATTSGPNTGELFF. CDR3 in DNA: TGTGCCACCACTAGCGGTCCGAACACCGGGGAGCTGTTTTTT.

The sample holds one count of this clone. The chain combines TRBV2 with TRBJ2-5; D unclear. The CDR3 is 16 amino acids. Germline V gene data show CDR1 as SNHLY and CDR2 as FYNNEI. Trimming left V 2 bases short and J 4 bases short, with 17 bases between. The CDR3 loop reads CASSETAARGVETQYF. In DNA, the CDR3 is TGTGCCAGCAGTGAAACGGCAGCACGAGGCGTAGAGACCCAGTACTTC.

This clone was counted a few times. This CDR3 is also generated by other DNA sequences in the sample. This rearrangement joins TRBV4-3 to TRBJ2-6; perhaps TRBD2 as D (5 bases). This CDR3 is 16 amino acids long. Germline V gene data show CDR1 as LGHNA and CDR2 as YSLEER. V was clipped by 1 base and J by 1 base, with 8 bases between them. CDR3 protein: CASSQGGVSGANVLTF. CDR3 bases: TGCGCCAGCAGCCAAGGGGGAGTTTCTGGGGCCAACGTCCTGACTTTC.

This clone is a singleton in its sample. CDR3 loop: CASSYGALQGTYEQYF. The CDR3 bases are TGTGCCAGCAGTTACGGGGCGTTACAGGGGACCTACGAGCAGTACTTC. The V gene is TRBV6-2 or TRBV6-3, the J gene TRBJ2-7, with TRBD1 matching over 7 bases. V lost 2 bases, J lost 2 bases, and 9 bases stayed unmatched. The CDR3 sequence is 16 residues long. CDR1 is MNHEY and CDR2 is SVGEGT in the germline V gene.

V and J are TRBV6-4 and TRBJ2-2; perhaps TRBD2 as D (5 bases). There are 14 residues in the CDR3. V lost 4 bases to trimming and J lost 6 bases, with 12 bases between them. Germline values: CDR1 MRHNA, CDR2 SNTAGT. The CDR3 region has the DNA TGTGCCAGCAGTGCCGATCTAGCCTCCGGGGAGCTGTTTTTT. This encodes CASSADLASGELFF.

The CDR3 spells CATSDSPGGHEQYF. CDR3 bases: TGTGCCACCAGTGATTCACCAGGGGGCCACGAGCAGTACTTC. V usage is TRBV24-1 and J usage is TRBJ2-7; 8 nucleotides agree with TRBD1. The CDR3 length is 14 residues. The germline V gene encodes CDR1 KGHDR and CDR2 SFDVKD. With V trimmed by 2 bases and J by 5 bases, 4 bases remained unmatched.

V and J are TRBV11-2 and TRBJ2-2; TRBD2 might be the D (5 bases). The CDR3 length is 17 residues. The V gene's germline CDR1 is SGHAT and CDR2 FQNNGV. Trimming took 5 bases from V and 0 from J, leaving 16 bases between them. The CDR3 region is CASSLMTGVANTGELFF. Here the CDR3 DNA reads TGTGCCAGCAGCCTGATGACCGGGGTAGCGAACACCGGGGAGCTGTTTTTT.

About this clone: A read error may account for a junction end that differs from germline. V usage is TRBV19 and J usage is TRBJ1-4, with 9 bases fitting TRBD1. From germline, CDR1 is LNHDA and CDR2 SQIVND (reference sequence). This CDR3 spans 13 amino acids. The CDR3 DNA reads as TGTGCCAGTAGTATAGATGTAGGGACAGGGAGGATGTTT. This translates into CASSIDVGTGRMF.

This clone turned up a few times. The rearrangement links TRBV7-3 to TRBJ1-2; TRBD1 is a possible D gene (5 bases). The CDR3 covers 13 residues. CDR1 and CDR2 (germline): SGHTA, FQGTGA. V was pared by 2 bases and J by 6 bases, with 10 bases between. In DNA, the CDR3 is TGTGCCAGCAGCTTAGGTGCGGGGGATGGCTACACCTTC. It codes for CASSLGAGDGYTF. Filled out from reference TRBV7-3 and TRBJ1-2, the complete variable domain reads GAGVSQTPSNKVTEKGKYVELRCDPISGHTALYWYRQSLGQGPEFLIYFQGTGAADDSGLPNDRFFAVRPEGSVSTLKIQRTERGDSAVYLCASSLGAGDGYTFGSGTRLTVV.

Here the CDR3 reads CATSRTGDLYEQYF. The CDR3 bases are TGTGCCACCAGCAGGACAGGGGATTTATACGAGCAGTACTTC. V usage is TRBV15 and J usage is TRBJ2-7; 8 bases agree with TRBD1. This CDR3 comprises 14 residues. J gave up 4 bases and V 3 bases, and 5 bases lay outside the gene matches. Germline V gene lookup returns CDR1 LNHNV and CDR2 YYDKDF (reference sequence).

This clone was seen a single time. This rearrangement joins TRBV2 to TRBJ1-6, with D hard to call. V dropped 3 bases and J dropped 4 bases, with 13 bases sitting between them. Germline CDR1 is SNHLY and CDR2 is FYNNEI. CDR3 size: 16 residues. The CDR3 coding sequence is TGTGCCAGCAGTGAGAGGCAGCTCTCATATAATTCACCCCTCCACTTT. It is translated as CASSERQLSYNSPLHF.

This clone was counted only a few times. CDR3 sequence reads: CASSPLWRANEKLFF. DNA for the CDR3: TGTGCCAGTAGCCCCCTGTGGCGGGCTAATGAAAAACTGTTTTTT. This rearrangement joins TRBV19 to TRBJ1-4; D is undetermined. V lost 6 bases, J lost 3 bases, and 14 bases lay in between. The CDR3 extends over 15 amino acids. CDR1 is LNHDA and CDR2 is SQIVND in the germline V gene (reference sequence).

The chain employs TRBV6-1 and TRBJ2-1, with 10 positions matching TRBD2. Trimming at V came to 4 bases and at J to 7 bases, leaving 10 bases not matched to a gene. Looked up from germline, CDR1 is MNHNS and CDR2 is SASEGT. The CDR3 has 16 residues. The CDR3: CASSALAGAWGNEQFF. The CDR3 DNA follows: TGTGCCAGCAGTGCCCTAGCGGGGGCATGGGGGAATGAGCAGTTCTTC.

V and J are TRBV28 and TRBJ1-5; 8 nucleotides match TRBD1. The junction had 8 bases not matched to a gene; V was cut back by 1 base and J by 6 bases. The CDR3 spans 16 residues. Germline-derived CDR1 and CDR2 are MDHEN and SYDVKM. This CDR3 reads CASSLSPGGRVQPQHF. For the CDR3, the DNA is TGTGCCAGCAGTTTATCCCCAGGGGGCAGGGTTCAGCCCCAGCATTTT. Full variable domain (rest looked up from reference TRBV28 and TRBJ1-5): DVKVTQSSRYLVKRTGEKVFLECVQDMDHENMFWYRQDPGLGLRLIYFSYDVKMKEKGDIPEGYSVSREKKERFSLILESASTNQTSMYLCASSLSPGGRVQPQHFGDGTRLSIL.

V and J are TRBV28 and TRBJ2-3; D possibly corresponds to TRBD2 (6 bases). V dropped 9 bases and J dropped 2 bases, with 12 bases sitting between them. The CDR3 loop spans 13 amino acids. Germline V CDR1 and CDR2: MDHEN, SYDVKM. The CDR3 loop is CAREGRDTDTQYF. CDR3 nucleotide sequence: TGTGCCAGGGAGGGCAGGGACACAGATACGCAGTATTTT.

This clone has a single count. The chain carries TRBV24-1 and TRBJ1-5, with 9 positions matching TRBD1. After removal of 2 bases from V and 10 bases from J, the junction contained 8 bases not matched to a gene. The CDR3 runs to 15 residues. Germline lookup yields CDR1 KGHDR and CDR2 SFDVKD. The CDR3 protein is CATSDSGTGSGPQHF. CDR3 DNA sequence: TGTGCCACCAGTGATTCCGGGACAGGGTCTGGTCCCCAGCATTTT.

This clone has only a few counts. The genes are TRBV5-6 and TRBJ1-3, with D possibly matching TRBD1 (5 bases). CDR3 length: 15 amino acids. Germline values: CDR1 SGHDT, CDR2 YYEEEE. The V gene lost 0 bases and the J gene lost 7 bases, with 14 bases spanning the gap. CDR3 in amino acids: CASSLVGEGFNTIYF. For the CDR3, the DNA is TGTGCCAGCAGCTTGGTAGGGGAGGGGTTCAACACCATATATTTT.

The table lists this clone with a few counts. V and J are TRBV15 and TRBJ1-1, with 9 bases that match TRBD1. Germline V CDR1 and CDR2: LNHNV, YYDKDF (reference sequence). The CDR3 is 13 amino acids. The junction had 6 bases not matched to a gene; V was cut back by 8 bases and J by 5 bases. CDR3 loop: CATSIGQGTEAFF. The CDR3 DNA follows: TGTGCCACCTCGATTGGACAGGGGACTGAAGCTTTCTTT.

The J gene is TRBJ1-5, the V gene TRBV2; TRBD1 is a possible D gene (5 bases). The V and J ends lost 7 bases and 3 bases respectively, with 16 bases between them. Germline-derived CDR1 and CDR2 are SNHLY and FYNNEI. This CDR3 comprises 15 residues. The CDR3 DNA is TGTGCCAGCAAGCGGGACCCACTGATCAATCAGCCCCAGCATTTT. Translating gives CASKRDPLINQPQHF.

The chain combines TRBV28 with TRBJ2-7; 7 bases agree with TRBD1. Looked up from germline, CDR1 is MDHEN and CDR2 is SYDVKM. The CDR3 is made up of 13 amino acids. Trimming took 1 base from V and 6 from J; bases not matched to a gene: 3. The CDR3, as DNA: TGTGCCAGCAGTTTATTGGCAGGGGGCGAGCAGTACTTC. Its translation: CASSLLAGGEQYF.